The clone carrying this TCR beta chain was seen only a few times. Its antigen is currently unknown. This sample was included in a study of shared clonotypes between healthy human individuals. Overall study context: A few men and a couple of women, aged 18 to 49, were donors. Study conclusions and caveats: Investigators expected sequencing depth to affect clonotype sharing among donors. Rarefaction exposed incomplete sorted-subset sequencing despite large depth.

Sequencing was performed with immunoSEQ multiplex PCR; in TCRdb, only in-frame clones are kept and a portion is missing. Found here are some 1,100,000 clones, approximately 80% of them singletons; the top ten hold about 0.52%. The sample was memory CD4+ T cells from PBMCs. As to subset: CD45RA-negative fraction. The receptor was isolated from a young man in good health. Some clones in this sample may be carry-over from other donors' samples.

The CDR3 nucleotides are TGTGCCAGTAGCCCTAGGTGGACAGTCGACAGGGGCTATGGCTACACCTTC. It specifies CASSPRWTVDRGYGYTF. The chain has TRBV19 and TRBJ1-2, with 8 bases matching TRBD1. Germline V gives CDR1 LNHDA, CDR2 SQIVND (reference sequence). V dropped 6 bases and J dropped 4; count of bases not matched to a gene: 16. This CDR3 contains 17 residues. Full variable domain (remainder filled in from reference TRBV19 and TRBJ1-2): DGGITQSPKYLFRKEGQNVTLSCEQNLNHDAMYWYRQDPGQGLRLIYYSQIVNDFQKGDIAEGYSVSREKKESFPLTVTSAQKNPTAFYLCASSPRWTVDRGYGYTFGSGTRLTVV.